This T cell receptor (beta chain) originates from a study of early T cells in non-severe SARS-CoV-2 infection (dated by TCRdb to the early 2020s). With respect to the entire study: Bulk RNA from unsorted whole blood was used for TCR sequencing, so alpha and beta chains could not be paired.

The protocol used for the library was 5' RACE. Sequencing relied on a NextSeq 500. Unique molecular identifiers were attached to individual cDNA molecules in the TCR library protocol so that sequencing error and PCR bias could be corrected. Sequencing covered both TCR alpha and beta chains, and within each sample the abundances of alpha and beta sequences were tightly co-correlated. The authors processed their data as follows. Decombinator V4 was used to annotate the V gene, J gene and CDR3 of the TCR sequences. Expanded TCRs were defined as changing significantly between any two time points under a Poisson model with p below 0.0001. TCR abundances were normalised to the total number of TCRs sequenced per sample and were expressed as counts per million. TRAV1-2 paired with TRAJ12, TRAJ20 or TRAJ33 defined MAIT TCRs, while TRAV10 paired with TRAJ18 defined iNKT TCRs. VDJdb, accessed on 1 November 2021, was searched for TCRs annotated for CMV, EBV and SARS-CoV-2, and TCRs annotated for more than one antigen were excluded. TCRdb redid the processing of the public reads, applying fastp at Q25 and MiXCR, and retained in-frame beta chains. Duplicate CDR3 protein sequences are folded into a single record with the most common DNA and genes. None of the V and J calls come from the authors' own analysis; TCRdb made them. This sample is represented by around 80,000 distinct CDR3 sequences; roughly 15% of them were singletons. The ten largest make up about 1.5% of the sample.

Study-wide conclusions, independent of this receptor: VDJdb matching was skewed toward anti-spike CD8 responses, so virus-specific expansions were likely underestimated and private and CD4 specificities were missed.

This clonotype was seen a few times. Its antigen is still unknown. Base qualities were left out, and no much larger clone turns up one base away. The CDR3 has 14 amino acids, counting the end cysteine and phenylalanine. Of the read, only the CDR3 DNA is kept; its 42 bases are in frame from base 1. Reading the germline V gene gives CDR1 SGHTA and CDR2 FQGNSA. V and J lose 5 bases and 10 bases, and a span of 20 bases separates them. Set within a cohort of healthcare workers in London, UK, this nested case-control study involved weekly PCR testing of nasopharyngeal swabs along with blood sampling. Healthcare workers were recruited between 23 and 31 March 2020, during the week of the UK lockdown, and were followed weekly for up to roughly 16 weeks.

The V and J genes are TRBV7-2 and TRBJ1-1, with TRBD1 tentatively as D gene (6 bases match). This sequence originates from an adult who was a healthcare worker with PCR-confirmed SARS-CoV-2 infection or an uninfected control (not recorded which). What was sequenced was whole blood. The nucleotides read TGTGCCAGCAGCCCTAGCGGCGGGGGCATGGGAGCTTTCTTT. This yields the protein CASSPSGGGMGAFF.